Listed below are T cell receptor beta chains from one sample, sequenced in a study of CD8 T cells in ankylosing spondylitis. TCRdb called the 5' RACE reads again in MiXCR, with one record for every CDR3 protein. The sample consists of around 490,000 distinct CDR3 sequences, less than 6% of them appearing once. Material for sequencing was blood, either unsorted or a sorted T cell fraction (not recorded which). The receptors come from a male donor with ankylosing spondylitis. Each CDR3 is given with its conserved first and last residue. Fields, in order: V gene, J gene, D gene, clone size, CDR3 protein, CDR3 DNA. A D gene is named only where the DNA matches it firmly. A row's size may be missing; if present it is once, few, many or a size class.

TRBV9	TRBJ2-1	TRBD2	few	CASSVDGLAAEGEQFF	TGTGCCAGCAGCGTAGACGGACTAGCGGCCGAAGGTGAGCAGTTCTTC
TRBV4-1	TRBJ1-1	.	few	CASSQVFSREAFF	TGCGCCAGCAGCCAAGTTTTTAGCAGGGAAGCTTTCTTT
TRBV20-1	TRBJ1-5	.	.	CSASAGLGTLSWGPQHF	TGCAGTGCTAGTGCCGGTTTAGGGACGCTCTCATGGGGGCCCCAGCATTTT
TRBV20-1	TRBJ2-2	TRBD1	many	CSAWDRGRLAGELFF	TGCAGTGCTTGGGACAGGGGGCGCCTCGCCGGGGAGCTGTTTTTT
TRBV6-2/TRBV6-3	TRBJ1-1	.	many	CASSKPNGNTEAFF	TGTGCCAGCAGTAAACCCAACGGGAACACTGAAGCTTTCTTT
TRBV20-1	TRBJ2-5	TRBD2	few	CSAVRGTSVRETQYF	TGCAGTGCTGTACGGGGGACTAGCGTGAGAGAGACCCAGTACTTC
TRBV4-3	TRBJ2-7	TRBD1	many	CASSQDPDRGKQYF	TGCGCCAGCAGCCAAGACCCCGACAGGGGTAAGCAGTACTTC
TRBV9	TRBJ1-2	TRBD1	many	CASSATGERYYGYTF	TGTGCCAGCAGCGCTACAGGGGAGAGGTACTATGGCTACACCTTC
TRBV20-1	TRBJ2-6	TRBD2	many	CSAATSGGSGANVLTF	TGCAGTGCTGCTACTAGCGGGGGGTCTGGGGCCAACGTCCTGACTTTC
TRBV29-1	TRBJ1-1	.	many	CSVVMEGAEAFF	TGCAGCGTTGTGATGGAGGGGGCTGAAGCTTTCTTT
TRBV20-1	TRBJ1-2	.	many	CSAPHRMGQDGYTF	TGCAGTGCCCCCCATCGTATGGGGCAGGATGGCTACACCTTC
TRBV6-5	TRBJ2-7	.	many	CASSYSQGPAAGSHEQYF	TGTGCCAGCAGTTACTCTCAAGGCCCCGCGGCAGGTAGTCACGAGCAGTACTTC
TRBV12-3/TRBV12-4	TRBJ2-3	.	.	CASSVIVATQYF	TGTGCCAGCAGCGTTATAGTAGCTACGCAGTATTTT
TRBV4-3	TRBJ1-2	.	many	CASSQEEGDGYTF	TGCGCCAGCAGCCAAGAAGAAGGCGATGGCTACACCTTC
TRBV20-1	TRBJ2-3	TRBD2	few	CSASGPSGGRTDTQYF	TGCAGTGCTAGTGGGCCTAGCGGGGGCCGGACAGATACGCAGTATTTT
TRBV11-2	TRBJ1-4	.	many	CASSVGNGGKLFF	TGTGCCAGCAGCGTAGGGAATGGAGGAAAACTGTTTTTT
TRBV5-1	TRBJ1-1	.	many	CASSFIIDTEAFF	TGCGCCAGCAGCTTTATCATCGACACTGAAGCTTTCTTT
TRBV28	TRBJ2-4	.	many	CASSSPAKNIQYF	TGTGCCAGCAGTTCGCCAGCCAAAAACATTCAGTACTTC
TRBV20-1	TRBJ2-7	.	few	CSALRGSEQYF	TGCAGTGCCTTACGGGGGAGCGAGCAGTACTTC
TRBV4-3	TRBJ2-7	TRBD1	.	CASSHTGQGYEQYF	TGCGCCAGCAGCCACACCGGACAGGGCTACGAGCAGTACTTC
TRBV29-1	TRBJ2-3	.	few	CSAGPRPLPSRHTQYF	TGCAGCGCCGGCCCCCGACCTCTACCCTCCCGCCATACGCAGTATTTT
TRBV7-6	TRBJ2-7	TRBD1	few	CASSFSRTGLSEQYF	TGTGCCAGCAGCTTTAGCCGGACAGGTCTCTCCGAGCAGTACTTC
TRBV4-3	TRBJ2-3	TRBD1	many	CASSQDLRTGVSDTQYF	TGCGCCAGCAGCCAAGACCTCCGGACAGGGGTTTCAGATACGCAGTATTTT
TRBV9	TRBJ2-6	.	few	CASSTQNGANVLTF	TGTGCCAGCAGCACCCAGAATGGGGCCAACGTCCTGACTTTC
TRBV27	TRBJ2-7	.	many	CASSLNGYEQYF	TGTGCCAGCAGTTTAAATGGATACGAGCAGTACTTC
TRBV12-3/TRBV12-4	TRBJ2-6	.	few	CASSFYSAGPGANVLTF	TGTGCCAGCAGTTTCTACTCCGCGGGTCCTGGGGCCAACGTCCTGACTTTC
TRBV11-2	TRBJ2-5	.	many	CASRMGGGSNQETQYF	TGTGCCAGCAGAATGGGGGGCGGGAGTAACCAAGAGACCCAGTACTTC
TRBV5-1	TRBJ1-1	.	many	CASSPTTGGTEAFF	TGCGCCAGCAGCCCGACAACCGGCGGCACTGAAGCTTTCTTT
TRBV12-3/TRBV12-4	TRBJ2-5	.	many	CASTMGQGGETQYF	TGTGCCAGCACTATGGGGCAGGGAGGAGAGACCCAGTACTTC
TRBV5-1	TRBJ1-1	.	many	CASSLNEGKGTEAFF	TGCGCCAGCAGCTTAAATGAAGGGAAGGGCACTGAAGCTTTCTTT
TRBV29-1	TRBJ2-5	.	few	CSVELLQETQYF	TGCAGCGTTGAATTGTTACAAGAGACCCAGTACTTC
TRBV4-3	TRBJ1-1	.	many	CASSQDLWNTEAFF	TGCGCCAGCAGCCAAGATCTTTGGAACACTGAAGCTTTCTTT
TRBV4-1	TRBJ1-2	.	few	CASSQLLANYGYTF	TGCGCCAGCAGCCAACTTCTAGCTAACTATGGCTACACCTTC
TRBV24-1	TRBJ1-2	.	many	CATSDSWSGYTF	TGTGCCACCAGTGATTCCTGGTCAGGCTACACCTTC
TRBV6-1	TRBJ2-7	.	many	CASSRGGGEEEQYF	TGTGCCAGCAGTCGGGGCGGAGGGGAGGAAGAGCAGTACTTC
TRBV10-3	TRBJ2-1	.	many	CAIKPGLRSDEQFF	TGTGCCATCAAGCCGGGACTGCGGAGCGATGAGCAGTTCTTC
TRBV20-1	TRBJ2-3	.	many	CSARESSLRTTDTQYF	TGCAGTGCTAGAGAGTCTAGCCTACGAACCACAGATACGCAGTATTTT
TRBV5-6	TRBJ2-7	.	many	CASSFRTYEQYF	TGTGCCAGCAGCTTTAGGACCTACGAGCAGTACTTC
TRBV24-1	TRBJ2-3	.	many	CATSDQDSSTDTQYF	TGTGCCACCAGTGACCAGGACAGTAGCACAGATACGCAGTATTTT